This TCR beta chain was documented in a study of early T cells in non-severe SARS-CoV-2 infection. For the study at large: Chains from this unsorted whole-blood bulk RNA could not be paired.

MiXCR, applied by TCRdb to the 5' RACE reads, yields one record per CDR3 protein. The repertoire holds more than 65,000 distinct CDR3 sequences, with around an eighth as singletons. V lost 5 bases and J 6 bases, leaving 9 bases between the germline ends. The CDR3 has 11 residues. The germline gives CDR1 SQVTM, CDR2 ANQGSEA. Sequenced material: whole blood, taken at baseline. This sequence joins TRBV29-1 and TRBJ2-3; D is unclear. This TCR derives from an adult who was a healthcare worker with PCR-confirmed SARS-CoV-2 infection or an uninfected control (not recorded which). CDR3 loop: CSVPPVDTQYF. CDR3 DNA: TGCAGCGTTCCGCCTGTGGATACGCAGTATTTT.